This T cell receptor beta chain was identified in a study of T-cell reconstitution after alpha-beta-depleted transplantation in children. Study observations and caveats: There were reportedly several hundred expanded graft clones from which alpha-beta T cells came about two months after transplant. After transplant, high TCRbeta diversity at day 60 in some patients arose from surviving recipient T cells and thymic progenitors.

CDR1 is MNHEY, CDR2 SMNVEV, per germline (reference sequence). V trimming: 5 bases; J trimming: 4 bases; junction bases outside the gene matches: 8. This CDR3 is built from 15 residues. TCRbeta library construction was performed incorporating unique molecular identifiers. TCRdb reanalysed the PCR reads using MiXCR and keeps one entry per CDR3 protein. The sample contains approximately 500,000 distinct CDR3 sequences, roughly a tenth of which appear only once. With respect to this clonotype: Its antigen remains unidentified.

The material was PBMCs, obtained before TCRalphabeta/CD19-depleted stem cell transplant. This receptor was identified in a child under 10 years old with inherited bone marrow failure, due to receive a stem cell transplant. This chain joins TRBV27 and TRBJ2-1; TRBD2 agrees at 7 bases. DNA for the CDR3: TGTGCCAGCAGTCTAAATGGGGGGGAATACAATGAGCAGTTCTTC. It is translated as CASSLNGGEYNEQFF.